These T cell receptor beta chains were read from a single sample in a study of OX40 agonist ivuxolimab in advanced cancers. The data were produced by immunoSEQ multiplex PCR, yet TCRdb's version contains in-frame clones alone and is incomplete. The data contain 65,000 to 85,000 clones, 75% to 90% of them singletons. The sequenced sample was CD4+ or CD8+ T cells sorted from blood, obtained in a trial of the OX40 agonist ivuxolimab. The receptors originated from an adult with an advanced solid tumor such as melanoma, head and neck, liver or kidney cancer. Each CDR3 is given with its conserved first and last residue. D genes are given only for firm matches. Expanded clones are given a class, and other clones once, few, many or no size at all.

TGTGCCAGCAGTTTAGCAGGGGGCTCCTATAATTCACCCCTCCACTTT	CASSLAGGSYNSPLHF	TRBD1	few	TRBV27	TRBJ1-6
TGTGCCAGCAGTGGGGACAGCACAGATACGCAGTATTTT	CASSGDSTDTQYF	.	once	TRBV7-2	TRBJ2-3
TGTGCTAGCAGCTTAAATAGCGGGAGAAGTAGTGAGACCCAGTACTTC	CASSLNSGRSSETQYF	TRBD2	.	TRBV7-7	TRBJ2-5
TGTGCCAGCAGCTCCTTAGCGGGGGGGCCAGATACGCAGTATTTT	CASSSLAGGPDTQYF	TRBD2	once	TRBV5-4	TRBJ2-3
TGTGCCAGCAGTTACTCGACGGGAAACTATGGCTACACCTTC	CASSYSTGNYGYTF	.	.	TRBV6-6	TRBJ1-2
TGCGCCAGCAGCGGTACTCAGGGGTCCCTACCCTACGAGCAGTACTTC	CASSGTQGSLPYEQYF	.	.	TRBV5-1	TRBJ2-7
TGTGCCTGGACCGGACAGGCTGAAGCTTTCTTT	CAWTGQAEAFF	TRBD1	.	TRBV30	TRBJ1-1
TGTGCCAGCAGCGTAGAATTCGCGGGGGGCGGTGAGCAGTTCTTC	CASSVEFAGGGEQFF	TRBD2	.	TRBV9	TRBJ2-1
TGTGCCAGCAGTGAAGCGGCAGGGAGGGAGCAGTACTTC	CASSEAAGREQYF	.	once	TRBV6-5	TRBJ2-7
TGTGCCAGCAGTGAAGCGCTAGGTTCGAGGGGTGAAGAGACCCAGTACTTC	CASSEALGSRGEETQYF	.	.	TRBV6-1	TRBJ2-5
TGTGCCAGCACCATAAGGCCCAGCACTGAAGCTTTCTTT	CASTIRPSTEAFF	.	.	TRBV6-1	TRBJ1-1
TGTGCCAGCAGTGGGGCGGGACAGGGCGATGGCTACACCTTC	CASSGAGQGDGYTF	TRBD1	.	TRBV6-1	TRBJ1-2
TGTGCCAGCAGCTTAGGTCGCACAGATACGCAGTATTTT	CASSLGRTDTQYF	.	.	TRBV7-6	TRBJ2-3
TGTGCCAGCGGGGTAGCGGGAGGGAACACCGGGGAGCTGTTTTTT	CASGVAGGNTGELFF	TRBD2	.	TRBV5-4	TRBJ2-2
TGTGCCAGCAGCTTAGGCGAGTTTACAGATACGCAGTATTTT	CASSLGEFTDTQYF	.	once	TRBV7-3	TRBJ2-3
TGTGCCAGCAGCTTAATAGCGGGGGGCGATGAGCAGTTCTTC	CASSLIAGGDEQFF	TRBD2	.	TRBV7-6	TRBJ2-1
TGCGCCAGCAGCTTTACCACAAACGGAGAGACCCAGTACTTC	CASSFTTNGETQYF	.	.	TRBV5-1	TRBJ2-5
TGCAGCGTTGGGGACAGAGAAAAACTGTTTTTT	CSVGDREKLFF	TRBD1	.	TRBV29-1	TRBJ1-4
TGTGCCAGCAGCTTAGTGTTAGCGGGAGCGACAGATACGCAGTATTTT	CASSLVLAGATDTQYF	TRBD2	.	TRBV7-6	TRBJ2-3